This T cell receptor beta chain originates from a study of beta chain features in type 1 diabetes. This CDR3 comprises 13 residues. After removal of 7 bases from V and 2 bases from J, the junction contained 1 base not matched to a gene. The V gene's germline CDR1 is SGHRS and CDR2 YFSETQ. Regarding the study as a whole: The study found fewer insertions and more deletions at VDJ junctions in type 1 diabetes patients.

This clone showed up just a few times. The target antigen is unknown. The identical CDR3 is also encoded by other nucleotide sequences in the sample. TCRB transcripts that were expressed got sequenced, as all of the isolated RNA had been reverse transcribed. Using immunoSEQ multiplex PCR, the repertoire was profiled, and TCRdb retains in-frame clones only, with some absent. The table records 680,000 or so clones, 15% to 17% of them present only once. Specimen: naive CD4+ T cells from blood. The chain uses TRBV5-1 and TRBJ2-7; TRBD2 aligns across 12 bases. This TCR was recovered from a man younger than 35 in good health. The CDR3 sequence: CASRTSGTYEQYF. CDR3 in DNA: TGCGCCAGCCGGACTAGCGGGACCTACGAGCAGTACTTC.